This passage covers 15 T cell receptor beta chains from one sample sequenced in a study of T cell repertoires in cytomegalovirus infection (dated by TCRdb to the late 2010s). Sequencing relied on an Illumina HiSeq 1500. The public reads were reprocessed in TCRdb via fastp at Q25 and MiXCR, keeping in-frame beta chains. Entries are consolidated by CDR3 protein sequence, retaining the most common genes and DNA. The sample table holds 450,000 to 550,000 distinct CDR3 sequences, of which about 15% were seen once. The ten biggest clones cover 20% to 30% of the sample. Sequenced: CD8+ T cells from PBMCs. The receptors stem from a human donor in good health (CMV status not recorded). Some clones in this sample may be carry-over from other donors' samples.

This CDR3 reads CSVAGTSGGAYNEQFF. The CDR3 coding sequence is TGCAGCGTAGCGGGGACTAGCGGGGGGGCGTACAATGAGCAGTTCTTC. V and J are TRBV29-1 and TRBJ2-1; TRBD2 aligns across 16 bases. V lost 6 bases to trimming and J lost 4 bases; unmatched junction nucleotides: 6. Germline V gene lookup returns CDR1 SQVTM and CDR2 ANQGSEA. The CDR3 length is 16 residues.

J is TRBJ2-5 and V is TRBV9; 11 bases are a match to TRBD2. Germline lookup yields CDR1 SGDLS and CDR2 YYNGEE. The CDR3 has 17 amino acids. V lost 4 bases and J lost 4; bases outside the gene matches: 12. Here the CDR3 DNA reads TGTGCCAGCAGCCCACGACTAGCGGGGAATCTCGGAGAGACCCAGTACTTC. It specifies CASSPRLAGNLGETQYF.

This clonotype occurred many times. The chain uses TRBV7-9 and TRBJ2-7; 8 nucleotides match TRBD1. This CDR3 region has 14 residues. CDR1 SEHNR and CDR2 FQNEAQ come from the germline V gene (reference sequence). V gave up 4 bases and J gave up 4 bases; unmatched junction bases: 6. CDR3 sequence (DNA): TGTGCCAGCAGCTCAGCCGGGACAGGATACGAGCAGTACTTC. It yields the protein CASSSAGTGYEQYF.

This clonotype showed up just a few times. The chain couples TRBV4-1 to TRBJ2-1, with 7 bases matching TRBD2. Trimming cost V 4 bases and J 7 bases; bases outside gene matches: 7. The CDR3 is made up of 14 amino acids. The germline V gene encodes CDR1 MGHRA and CDR2 YSYEKL. The CDR3, as DNA: TGCGCCAGCAGCCCACTGGGAGGGCCGAATGAGCAGTTCTTC. Translation: CASSPLGGPNEQFF.

This clonotype has just a few counts. V and J are TRBV19 and TRBJ2-7; 7 bases agree with TRBD1. The junction had 13 bases not matched to a gene; V was cut back by 1 base and J by 1 base. Per the germline V gene, CDR1 is LNHDA and CDR2 is SQIVND (reference sequence). CDR3 size: 18 residues. The CDR3 sequence is CASSIGAPHRGISYEQYF. Written as DNA, the CDR3 is TGTGCCAGTAGTATAGGGGCCCCCCACAGGGGTATTTCCTACGAGCAGTACTTC.

This clonotype was picked up many times. The V and J genes are TRBV28 and TRBJ2-7; D uncertain. Germline V CDR1 and CDR2: MDHEN, SYDVKM. The CDR3 contains 15 residues. V was pared by 2 bases and J by 4 bases, with 15 bases between. Here the CDR3 DNA reads TGTGCCAGCAGTTTACGGGCAGGAGTACTATACGAGCAGTACTTC. Translation gives CASSLRAGVLYEQYF.

To note about this clonotype: The missing conserved phenylalanine or tryptophan at the end of this CDR3 makes a read error likely. The V gene is TRBV14, the J gene TRBJ2-7; 10 bases map to TRBD1. After removal of 5 bases from V and 2 bases from J, the junction contained 9 bases not matched to a gene. CDR3 length equals 16 residues. Germline loops: CDR1 SGHDN, CDR2 FVKESK. The CDR3 sequence is CASSERDRGKTYEQYL. The DNA of the CDR3 is TGTGCCAGCAGCGAACGGGACAGGGGTAAAACCTACGAGCAGTACTTA.

This sequence joins TRBV7-9 and TRBJ1-2; tentatively, D is TRBD1 (5 bases). Germline CDR1 reads SEHNR; CDR2 reads FQNEAQ (reference sequence). The CDR3 spans 14 residues. V lost 5 bases and J lost 4, with 14 bases in between. The DNA for the CDR3 is TGTGCCAGCAGCACGACAGAAGCACCCTATGGCTACACCTTC. Residues: CASSTTEAPYGYTF.

This rearrangement joins TRBV7-9 to TRBJ2-1, with 11 positions matching TRBD2. CDR3 length: 15 residues. From germline, CDR1 is SEHNR and CDR2 FQNEAQ (reference sequence). Trimming took 4 bases from V and 7 from J; bases not matched to a gene: 6. CDR3 region: CASSYSSGGYNEQFF. The CDR3 bases are TGTGCCAGCAGCTATTCTAGCGGGGGGTATAATGAGCAGTTCTTC.

The chain's CDR3 is CASSDENHRGVWTEAFF. The CDR3 DNA is TGTGCCAGCAGTGACGAAAACCACAGGGGGGTGTGGACTGAAGCTTTCTTT. The chain carries TRBV6-6 and TRBJ1-1; 8 bases fit TRBD1. CDR3 size: 17 residues. CDR1 is MNHNY, CDR2 SVGAGI, per germline (reference sequence). Unmatched junction bases numbered 16, after V lost 5 bases and J lost 5 bases.

The chain has TRBV10-3 and TRBJ2-7, with 12 bases lining up with TRBD2. The CDR3 spans 17 residues. Germline loops: CDR1 ENHRY, CDR2 SYGVKD. The V gene end was trimmed by 0 bases and the J gene end by 2 bases; junction bases not matched to a gene: 5. The CDR3 DNA reads as TGTGCCATCAGTGAGTCGACTAGCGGGAGTTTAGCCTACGAGCAGTACTTC. Amino acids: CAISESTSGSLAYEQYF.

This clonotype was recorded many times. The chain has TRBV12-3 or TRBV12-4 and TRBJ2-2; D is unresolved. V lost 6 bases to trimming and J lost 5 bases, with 19 bases between them. The CDR3 contains 16 residues. The CDR3, as DNA: TGTGCCAGCAGCCCACGGGCCAGGCCTGATACCGGGGAGCTGTTTTTT. Translated, it gives CASSPRARPDTGELFF.

There are a few counts of this clonotype. The chain couples TRBV25-1 to TRBJ1-5; D might be TRBD1 (6 bases). Germline CDR1 is MGHDK and CDR2 is SYGVNS. The CDR3 runs 14 residues. V was shortened by 5 bases and J by 2 bases, with 10 bases between the two germline ends. The CDR3 sequence is CASSSRQGNQPQHF. DNA for the CDR3: TGTGCCAGCAGTTCTCGACAGGGCAATCAGCCCCAGCATTTT.

As concerns this clonotype: Sequence at one end of the junction differs from germline and may be a read error. This chain uses TRBV6-6 with TRBJ2-7, with 9 bases lining up with TRBD2. The germline V gene encodes CDR1 MNHNY and CDR2 SVGAGI (reference sequence). The length of the CDR3 is 16 residues. Here the CDR3 DNA reads TGTGCCAGCGGTTACTCTAGGGAGCGGGGGGCCTACGAGCAGTACTTC. Protein: CASGYSRERGAYEQYF.

A note on this clonotype: A read error may be the cause here, since a much bigger clone is one base away. The rearrangement joins TRBV27 to TRBJ1-2; a possible D gene is TRBD1 (6 bases). V was clipped by 2 bases and J by 5 bases, with 21 bases between them. The germline V gene has CDR1 MNHEY and CDR2 SMNVEV (reference sequence). The CDR3 is made up of 17 amino acids. CDR3 region: CASSLRGAQPGGYGYTF. The CDR3 region has the DNA TGTGCCAGCAGTTTAAGGGGGGCCCAGCCAGGCGGGTATGGCTACACCTTC.